Each of the 2 T cell receptor beta chains below was sequenced from the same sample in a study of cytomegalovirus exposure and HLA in healthy donors. This PCR relied on a set of 60 Vbeta primers and 13 Jbeta primers. Clones were read by immunoSEQ multiplex PCR, and TCRdb kept only the in-frame ones, dropping some. The table records more than 95,000 clones, about 69% of them present only once. The sequenced material came from PBMCs. Every receptor here comes from a middle-aged man in good health and CMV-seronegative.

The V call is TRBV5-4, the J call TRBJ2-5; tentative D call: TRBD2 (6 bases). This CDR3 comprises 13 residues. The V end was cut by 4 bases, the J end by 5 bases, with 12 bases between. Germline values: CDR1 SGHNT, CDR2 YYREEE (reference sequence). CDR3 nucleotides: TGTGCCAGCAGCAGACCCGGAGGGGAGACCCAGTACTTC. Translation gives CASSRPGGETQYF.

This clone appeared once. The rearrangement joins TRBV10-3 to TRBJ2-1; TRBD2 matches at 10 bases. The length of the CDR3 is 16 residues. Germline CDR1 ENHRY, CDR2 SYGVKD. Unmatched junction bases numbered 8, after V lost 8 bases and J lost 1 base. The CDR3 bases are TGTGCCATCCTAGCGGGGGAAGGACCATCCTACAATGAGCAGTTCTTC. Translating gives CAILAGEGPSYNEQFF.